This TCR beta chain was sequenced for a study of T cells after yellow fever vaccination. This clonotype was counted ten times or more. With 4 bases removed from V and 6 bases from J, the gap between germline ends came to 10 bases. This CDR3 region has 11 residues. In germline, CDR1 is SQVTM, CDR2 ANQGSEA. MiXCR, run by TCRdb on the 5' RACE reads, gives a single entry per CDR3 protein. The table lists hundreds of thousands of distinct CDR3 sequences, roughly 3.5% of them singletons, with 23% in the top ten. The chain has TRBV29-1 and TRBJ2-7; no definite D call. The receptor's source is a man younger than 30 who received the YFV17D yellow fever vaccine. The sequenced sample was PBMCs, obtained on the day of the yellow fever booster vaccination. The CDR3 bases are TGCAGCGTTGGTCGTTTCGGCGAGCAGTACTTC. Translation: CSVGRFGEQYF.